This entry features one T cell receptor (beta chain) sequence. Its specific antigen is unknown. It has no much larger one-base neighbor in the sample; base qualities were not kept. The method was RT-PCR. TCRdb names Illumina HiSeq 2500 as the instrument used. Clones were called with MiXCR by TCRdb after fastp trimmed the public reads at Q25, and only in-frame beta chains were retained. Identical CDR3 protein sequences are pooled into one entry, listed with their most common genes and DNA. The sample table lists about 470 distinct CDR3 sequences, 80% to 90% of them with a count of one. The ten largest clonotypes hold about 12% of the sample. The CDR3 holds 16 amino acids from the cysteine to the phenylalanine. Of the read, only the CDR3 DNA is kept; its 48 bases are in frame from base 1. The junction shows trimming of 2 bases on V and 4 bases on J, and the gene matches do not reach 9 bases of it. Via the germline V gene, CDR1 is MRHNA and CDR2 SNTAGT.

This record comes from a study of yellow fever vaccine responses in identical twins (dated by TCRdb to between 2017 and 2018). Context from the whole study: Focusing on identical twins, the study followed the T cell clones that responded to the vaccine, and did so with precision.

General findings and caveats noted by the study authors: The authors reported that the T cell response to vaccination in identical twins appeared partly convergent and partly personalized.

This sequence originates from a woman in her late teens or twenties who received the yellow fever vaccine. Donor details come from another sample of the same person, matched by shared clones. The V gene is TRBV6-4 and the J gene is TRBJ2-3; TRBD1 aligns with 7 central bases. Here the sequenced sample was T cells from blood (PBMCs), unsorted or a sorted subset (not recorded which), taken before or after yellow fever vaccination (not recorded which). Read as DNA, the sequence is TGTGCCAGCAGTGACGTCGGGACAGATAGTCCAGATACGCAGTATTTT. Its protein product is CASSDVGTDSPDTQYF.